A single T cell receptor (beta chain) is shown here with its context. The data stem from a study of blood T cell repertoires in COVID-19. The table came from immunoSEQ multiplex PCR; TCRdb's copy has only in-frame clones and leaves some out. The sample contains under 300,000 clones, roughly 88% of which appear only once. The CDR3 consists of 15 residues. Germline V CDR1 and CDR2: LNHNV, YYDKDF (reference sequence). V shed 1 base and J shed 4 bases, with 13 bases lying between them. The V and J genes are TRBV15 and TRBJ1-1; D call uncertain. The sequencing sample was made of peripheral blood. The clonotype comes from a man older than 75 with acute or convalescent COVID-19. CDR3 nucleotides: TGTGCCACCAGCAGAGGCCGGGAGGGCAGCACTGAAGCTTTCTTT. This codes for CATSRGREGSTEAFF.